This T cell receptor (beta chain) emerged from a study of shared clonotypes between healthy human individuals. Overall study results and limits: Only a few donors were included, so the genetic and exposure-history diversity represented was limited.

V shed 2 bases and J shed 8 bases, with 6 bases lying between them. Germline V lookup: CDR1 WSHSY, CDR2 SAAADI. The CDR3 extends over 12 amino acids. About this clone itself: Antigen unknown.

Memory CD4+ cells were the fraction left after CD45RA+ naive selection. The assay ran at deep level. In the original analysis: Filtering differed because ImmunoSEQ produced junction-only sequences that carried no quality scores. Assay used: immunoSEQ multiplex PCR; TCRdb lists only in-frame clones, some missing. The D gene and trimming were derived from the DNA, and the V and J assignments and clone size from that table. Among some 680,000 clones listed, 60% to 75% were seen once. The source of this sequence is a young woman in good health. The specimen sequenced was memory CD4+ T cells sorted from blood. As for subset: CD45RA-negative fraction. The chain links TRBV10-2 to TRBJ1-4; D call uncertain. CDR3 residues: CASSERREKLFF. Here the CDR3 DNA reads TGCGCCAGCAGTGAGAGGCGGGAAAAACTGTTTTTT.